Below are 5 T cell receptor beta chains sequenced from a single sample in a study of shared clonotypes between healthy human individuals. TCRdb keeps only in-frame clones here, not all; method: immunoSEQ multiplex PCR. Of roughly 1.4 million clones in the sample, around 98.5% were seen once. The sequenced material came from naive CD4+ T cells sorted from blood. The subset was: CD45RA+ positively selected. Receptors were obtained from a man aged 30 to 45 in good health.

This clone is a singleton in its sample. In the same sample, other DNA sequences code for this CDR3. The chain couples TRBV18 to TRBJ2-7; TRBD2 matches at 8 bases. The germline gives CDR1 KGHSH, CDR2 LQKENI. The junction had 4 bases not matched to a gene; V was cut back by 1 base and J by 2 bases. There are 15 residues in the CDR3. In DNA, the CDR3 is TGTGCCAGCTCACCACGTCTAGCGGGCACCTACGAGCAGTACTTC. This translates into CASSPRLAGTYEQYF.

CDR3 in amino acids: CATSRPIEGTNTEAFF. The CDR3 nucleotides read TGTGCCACCAGCAGACCTATTGAGGGGACGAACACTGAAGCTTTCTTT. V gene TRBV15 combines with J gene TRBJ1-1; a weak D match, TRBD1 (5 bases). This CDR3 region has 16 residues. Trimming left V 2 bases short and J 1 base short, with 14 bases between. Germline V gene data show CDR1 as LNHNV and CDR2 as YYDKDF (reference sequence).

V and J are TRBV5-8 and TRBJ1-1; D is undetermined. CDR3 length equals 13 residues. Germline assignment: CDR1 SGHTS and CDR2 YDEGEE. V was cut by 4 bases and J by 6 bases, with 13 bases left in between. CDR3 loop: CASSIGPYAEAFF. As DNA, the CDR3 is TGTGCCAGCAGCATCGGGCCGTACGCTGAAGCTTTCTTT.

This chain connects TRBV5-1 to TRBJ2-3; D unclear. This CDR3 has 15 amino acids. Germline CDR1 is SGHRS and CDR2 is YFSETQ. Trimming took 4 bases from V and 9 from J, leaving 21 bases between them. The CDR3: CASSQFADRTETQYF. In nucleotides, the CDR3 is TGCGCCAGCAGCCAATTTGCGGACCGGACGGAAACGCAGTATTTT.

In regard to this clone: Other nucleotide sequences from this sample produce the same CDR3. The CDR3 here is CASSPAMNTEAFF. The DNA for the CDR3 is TGTGCCAGCTCACCGGCCATGAACACTGAAGCTTTCTTT. The rearrangement links TRBV18 to TRBJ1-1; D is uncertain. Trimming took off 3 bases at V and 0 bases at J, with 5 bases between the two ends. The CDR3 spans 13 residues. Germline V CDR1 and CDR2: KGHSH, LQKENI. The full variable domain, its missing parts supplied by reference TRBV18 and TRBJ1-1, is NAGVMQNPRHLVRRRGQEARLRCSPMKGHSHVYWYRQLPEEGLKFMVYLQKENIIDESGMPKERFSAEFPKEGPSILRIQQVVRGDSAAYFCASSPAMNTEAFFGQGTRLTVV.